The 31 T cell receptor beta chains below all came from one sample that was sequenced in a study of molecular identifiers for immune sequencing clone quantification. A single record per CDR3 protein comes from TCRdb applying MiXCR to the PCR reads. The table has roughly 100,000 distinct CDR3 sequences, about 32% seen once. Sequenced input: naive CD8+ T cells from blood, with Jurkat cell RNA spiked in. Indicated subset: FACS-sorted CD8+CD4-CCR7+CD45RA+ naive T cells. The receptors shown here come from a human donor in good health. Some libraries in this study had Jurkat cell RNA spiked in.

V and J are TRBV6-1 and TRBJ1-1; D ambiguous. This CDR3 contains 13 residues. Germline V gene sequence: CDR1 MNHNS, CDR2 SASEGT. V was cut by 4 bases and J by 8 bases, with 14 bases left in between. The CDR3 nucleotides are TGTGCCAGCAGTGGCCTTTACGGGCTCGAAGCTTTCTTT. This gives the protein CASSGLYGLEAFF.

The V gene is TRBV9, the J gene TRBJ2-5, with 8 bases that match TRBD2. The germline V gene encodes CDR1 SGDLS and CDR2 YYNGEE. CDR3 length: 15 residues. With V trimmed by 4 bases and J by 4 bases, 9 bases remained unmatched. CDR3 in amino acids: CASSPGTSSLETQYF. CDR3 sequence (DNA): TGTGCCAGCAGCCCAGGGACTAGTTCCCTAGAGACCCAGTACTTC.

To note about this clonotype: A much larger clonotype is one base distant, so this may be a read error. No conserved phenylalanine or tryptophan is present at the end of the CDR3, so a read error is the likely explanation. J is TRBJ2-1 and V is TRBV7-9; no reliable D call. V lost 0 bases to trimming and J lost 7 bases, with 4 bases between them. CDR1 is SEHNR, CDR2 FQNEAQ, per germline (reference sequence). The CDR3 consists of 12 residues. The CDR3 here is CASSLARNEQFL. The CDR3 nucleotides are TGTGCCAGCAGCTTAGCGCGGAATGAGCAGTTCCTC.

About this clonotype: This sequence may be a read error, since a much larger clone differs from it by one base. The rearrangement joins TRBV27 to TRBJ1-5, with D maybe TRBD1 (6 bases). CDR1 is MNHEY and CDR2 is SMNVEV in the germline V gene (reference sequence). The V end lost 5 bases, the J end lost 0 bases, and 11 bases lay between the germline ends. CDR3 length: 15 amino acids. CDR3: CASSPGQFSNQPQHF. DNA of the CDR3: TGTGCCAGCAGTCCTGGACAGTTTAGCAATCAGCCCCAGCATTTT.

This clonotype has only a few counts. The chain carries TRBV27 and TRBJ1-1; D uncertain. The V end was cut by 7 bases, the J end by 5 bases, with 14 bases between. CDR3 size: 13 residues. Per germline, CDR1 MNHEY and CDR2 SMNVEV (reference sequence). CDR3 protein: CASKVNSGTEAFF. The CDR3 DNA is TGTGCCAGCAAGGTGAACTCCGGGACTGAAGCTTTCTTT.

This clonotype showed up just a few times. V is TRBV9 and J is TRBJ1-3; D unresolved. Germline V gives CDR1 SGDLS, CDR2 YYNGEE. Trimming shortened V by 4 bases and J by 4 bases, and 3 bases separated the two germline ends. The CDR3 runs to 11 residues. Written as DNA, the CDR3 is TGTGCCAGCAGCCTAGGAAACACCATATATTTT. Translation gives CASSLGNTIYF.

The chain combines TRBV7-6 with TRBJ2-2, with TRBD2 identical over 8 bases. The CDR3 extends over 13 amino acids. Looked up from germline, CDR1 is SGHVS and CDR2 is FNYEAQ. The CDR3 region is CAIELAASGELFF. In DNA form, the CDR3 reads TGTGCTATTGAACTAGCGGCCTCTGGGGAGCTGTTTTTT.

This clonotype was counted only a few times. This chain joins TRBV5-1 and TRBJ2-7, with D maybe TRBD2 (6 bases). Trimming took 4 bases from V and 3 from J, leaving 23 bases between them. The germline gives CDR1 SGHRS, CDR2 YFSETQ. The CDR3 sequence is 17 residues long. The chain's CDR3 is CASSPPKVASAVYEQYF. In DNA form, the CDR3 reads TGCGCCAGCAGCCCCCCCAAAGTGGCTAGCGCCGTCTACGAGCAGTACTTC.

The V gene is TRBV12-3 or TRBV12-4, the J gene TRBJ2-7; 10 bases are shared with TRBD2. The junction had 2 bases not matched to a gene; V was cut back by 5 bases and J by 1 base. There are 14 residues in the CDR3. The CDR3 sequence is CASSPGLASYEQYF. CDR3 in DNA: TGTGCCAGCAGTCCGGGACTAGCGTCCTACGAGCAGTACTTC.

At least ten counts were recorded for this clonotype. The chain uses TRBV20-1 and TRBJ2-3; D gene uncertain. Germline CDR1 is DFQATT and CDR2 is SNEGSKA (reference sequence). This CDR3 region has 8 residues. V dropped 7 bases and J dropped 8 bases, with 4 bases sitting between them. The CDR3: CSGGTQYF. DNA for the CDR3: TGCAGTGGGGGTACGCAGTATTTT.

In this sample, this clonotype turned up many times. The chain joins TRBV28 to TRBJ1-5; D call uncertain. Looked up from germline, CDR1 is MDHEN and CDR2 is SYDVKM. V lost 2 bases to trimming and J lost 11 bases, with 16 bases between them. The CDR3 length is 14 residues. The chain's CDR3 is CASSLRQRPRTQHF. CDR3 bases: TGTGCCAGCAGTTTACGGCAGCGCCCGAGGACCCAGCATTTT.

This clonotype showed up many times. This chain connects TRBV28 to TRBJ2-3; no clear D. There are 11 residues in the CDR3. V lost 6 bases to trimming and J lost 4 bases, with 5 bases between them. CDR1 is MDHEN and CDR2 is SYDVKM in the germline V gene. The CDR3 here is CASSPADTQYF. CDR3 in DNA: TGTGCCAGCAGCCCGGCAGATACGCAGTATTTT.

A word on this clonotype: At one boundary the junction diverges from the germline segment, which might be a read error. The chain is built from TRBV27 and TRBJ2-2, with D maybe TRBD2 (5 bases). The length of the CDR3 is 15 residues. Germline V gene data show CDR1 as MNHEY and CDR2 as SMNVEV (reference sequence). The CDR3 loop is CASTEAGVLTGELIF. The CDR3 nucleotides read TGTGCCAGCACCGAAGCCGGGGTCTTAACCGGGGAGCTGATTTTT.

This clonotype has a handful of counts. A much larger clone is a single base away; this may be a read error. The rearrangement links TRBV7-9 to TRBJ2-2; D perhaps matches TRBD2 (5 bases). The germline CDR1 and CDR2 sequences are SEHNR and FQNEAQ (reference sequence). This CDR3 comprises 14 residues. The CDR3 here is CASSLAQNTGEQFF. CDR3 nucleotide sequence: TGTGCCAGCAGCTTAGCCCAAAACACCGGGGAGCAGTTTTTT.

The chain employs TRBV5-8 and TRBJ2-3; D ambiguous. V lost 7 bases and J lost 7, with 10 bases in between. This CDR3 is 11 amino acids long. The germline gives CDR1 SGHTS, CDR2 YDEGEE. As DNA, the CDR3 is TGTGCCAGCCCCGATGTGAATACGCAGTATTTT. Amino acids: CASPDVNTQYF. Drawing the rest from reference TRBV5-8 and TRBJ2-3, the complete variable domain is EAGVTQSPTHLIKTRGQQATLRCSPISGHTSVYWYQQALGLGLQFLLWYDEGEERNRGNFPPRFSGRQFPNYSSELNVNALELEDSALYLCASPDVNTQYFGPGTRLTVL.

The chain recombines TRBV4-3 with TRBJ2-1; D is undetermined. CDR3 size: 12 residues. With 0 bases removed from V and 6 bases from J, the gap between germline ends came to 3 bases. The V gene's germline CDR1 is LGHNA and CDR2 YSLEER. The CDR3 DNA follows: TGCGCCAGCAGCCAAGAAGGCAATGAGCAGTTCTTC. Residues: CASSQEGNEQFF.

Details on this clonotype: It may be a read error: a sequence one base away is much more abundant. This chain uses TRBV29-1 with TRBJ2-5; 7 bases are shared with TRBD2. The length of the CDR3 is 14 residues. CDR1 SQVTM and CDR2 ANQGSEA come from the germline V gene. The CDR3 nucleotides are TGCAGCGTTGAGGACGGGAGGACCCAAGAGACCCAGCACTTC. Its translation is CSVEDGRTQETQHF.

This clonotype was recorded many times. The rearrangement links TRBV5-4 to TRBJ1-4, with no clear D. In germline, CDR1 is SGHNT, CDR2 YYREEE (reference sequence). The length of the CDR3 is 14 residues. The V and J ends lost 3 bases and 0 bases respectively, with 6 bases between them. Here the CDR3 DNA reads TGTGCCAGCAGCTCGGACTCAACTAATGAAAAACTGTTTTTT. Its translation: CASSSDSTNEKLFF.

Comments on this clonotype: Mismatch with germline at one junction end may stem from a read error. The chain joins TRBV5-3 to TRBJ2-7; TRBD2 aligns across 8 bases. TRBV5-3 is an open reading frame whose function is uncertain. The CDR3 contains 14 residues. This CDR3 is CASSFSGEFYEQYF. As DNA, the CDR3 is TGTGCCAGCAGCTTTAGCGGGGAGTTTTACGAGCAGTACTTC.

This chain connects TRBV9 to TRBJ2-2; D gene unclear. Trimming left V 0 bases short and J 4 bases short, with 4 bases between. This CDR3 contains 13 residues. The germline gives CDR1 SGDLS, CDR2 YYNGEE. Here the CDR3 DNA reads TGTGCCAGCAGCGTAGGTCCCACCGGGGAGCTGTTTTTT. This encodes CASSVGPTGELFF.

This chain connects TRBV11-2 to TRBJ2-1; 10 bases agree with TRBD2. The CDR3 sequence is 16 residues long. The V gene's germline CDR1 is SGHAT and CDR2 FQNNGV. Trimming removed 5 bases from V and 3 bases from J; junction bases left unmatched: 7. The DNA for the CDR3 is TGTGCCAGCAGCCTCCCTTCTAGCGGGAGCTACAATGAGCAGTTCTTC. This gives the protein CASSLPSSGSYNEQFF.

This clonotype has just a few counts. This sequence joins TRBV27 and TRBJ2-7; a weak D match, TRBD1 (5 bases). V was cut by 4 bases and J by 2 bases, with 9 bases left in between. Germline assignment: CDR1 MNHEY and CDR2 SMNVEV (reference sequence). The CDR3 runs 13 residues. In DNA, the CDR3 is TGTGCCAGCAGTTACAGGAAACCCTACGAGCAGTACTTC. It yields the protein CASSYRKPYEQYF.

The rearrangement uses TRBV27 and TRBJ1-1, with D unresolved. The CDR3 has 13 residues. V dropped 5 bases and J dropped 1 base, with 8 bases sitting between them. The V gene's germline CDR1 is MNHEY and CDR2 SMNVEV (reference sequence). The CDR3 DNA reads as TGTGCCAGCAGTATGCCGGAGAACACTGAAGCTTTCTTT. Translated, it gives CASSMPENTEAFF.

This clonotype was counted at least ten times. V usage is TRBV7-6 and J usage is TRBJ2-4; D perhaps matches TRBD1 (7 bases). V dropped 6 bases and J dropped 6 bases, with 15 bases sitting between them. Germline V gene sequence: CDR1 SGHVS, CDR2 FNYEAQ. This CDR3 has 14 amino acids. Here the CDR3 reads CASSPGGQVNIQYF. The CDR3 DNA is TGTGCCAGCAGTCCAGGGGGGCAGGTAAACATTCAGTACTTC.

J is TRBJ2-5 and V is TRBV28, with a possible D match to TRBD2 (7 bases). The CDR3 has 20 amino acids. Germline CDR1 MDHEN, CDR2 SYDVKM. Trimming pared 0 bases from V and 2 bases from J, leaving 25 bases between. CDR3 region: CASSLWTSSPTQQGQETQYF. The CDR3 DNA follows: TGTGCCAGCAGTTTATGGACTAGCAGCCCCACCCAACAGGGACAAGAGACCCAGTACTTC.

The sample holds a few counts of this clonotype. The junction does not match germline at one end; this may be a read error. This sequence joins TRBV20-1 and TRBJ2-7; 8 nucleotides line up with TRBD2. The CDR3 consists of 15 residues. Per the germline V gene, CDR1 is DFQATT and CDR2 is SNEGSKA (reference sequence). The CDR3 sequence is CSARSGGFSSYEQHF. Written as DNA, the CDR3 is TGCAGTGCTAGATCGGGAGGGTTTTCCTCCTACGAGCAGCACTTC.

This clonotype was observed a few times. J is TRBJ1-5 and V is TRBV2; no firm D call. CDR1 is SNHLY, CDR2 FYNNEI, per germline. The germline V and J ends were trimmed by 0 bases and 1 base, with 7 bases remaining between them. The CDR3 has 15 residues. CDR3 region: CASSEAWGSNQPQHF. The DNA of the CDR3 is TGTGCCAGCAGTGAAGCCTGGGGAAGCAATCAGCCCCAGCATTTT.

This clonotype was observed once. A much larger clonotype is one base distant, so this may be a read error. The CDR3 DNA is TGTGCCAGCGGTATCCACAATCAGCCCCAGCATTTT. The encoded protein is CASGIHNQPQHF. The chain links TRBV27 to TRBJ1-5; D is ambiguous. The V gene lost 8 bases and the J gene lost 3 bases, with 8 bases spanning the gap. The CDR3 is 12 residues long. Germline V gene sequence: CDR1 MNHEY, CDR2 SMNVEV (reference sequence).

A note on this clonotype: One end of the junction does not line up with germline, which may come from a read error. The gene calls are TRBV20-1 and TRBJ2-7, with D tentatively TRBD1 or TRBD2 (6 bases each). The CDR3 loop spans 15 amino acids. The V gene's germline CDR1 is DFQATT and CDR2 SNEGSKA (reference sequence). The CDR3 is CSAPPRGERPYEQNF. The DNA for the CDR3 is TGCAGTGCTCCCCCAAGGGGGGAGCGCCCCTACGAGCAGAACTTC.

The genes are TRBV2 and TRBJ2-7, with D perhaps TRBD1 (5 bases). V lost 4 bases and J lost 2, with 12 bases in between. Germline V lookup: CDR1 SNHLY, CDR2 FYNNEI. This CDR3 region has 14 residues. The CDR3 region has the DNA TGTGCCAGCAGTGGTGAGACAGCCACCTACGAGCAGTACTTC. Protein: CASSGETATYEQYF.

The chain links TRBV3-1 to TRBJ2-1, with 8 nucleotides matching TRBD2. The J segment lost 2 bases and the V segment lost 1 base, leaving 16 bases of the junction unmatched. This CDR3 comprises 20 residues. Germline loops: CDR1 LGHDT, CDR2 YNNKEL (reference sequence). The CDR3 DNA sequence: TGTGCCAGCAGCCAAGTCGTCCGGGAGGGCCCCGGCCATACCTACAATGAGCAGTTCTTC. It translates to CASSQVVREGPGHTYNEQFF.